The T cell receptor (beta chain) under discussion was sequenced for a study of T cell responses to AZD1222 COVID-19 vaccine. Study results and caveats: There were vaccine-associated CD4 TCRs across spike, dominant at 160-218 and 743-854.

This CDR3 has 17 residues. Trimming at V came to 7 bases and at J to 0 bases, leaving 11 bases not matched to a gene. Sequenced by immunoSEQ multiplex PCR; TCRdb stores in-frame clones only, minus some. Of approximately 96,000 clones in the sample, around 90% were seen once. This clone was detected a few times. The target antigen is unknown. V and J are TRBV23-1 and TRBJ2-4; 8 nucleotides line up with TRBD1. TRBV23-1 is treated as an ORF (open reading frame) with a function not yet certain. This receptor was identified in an adult who received the AZD1222 COVID-19 vaccine. Sequences were derived from peripheral blood, sampled 28 days after the second AZD1222 dose. DNA of the CDR3: TGCGCCAGCAAAGGACAGGGTAACCTCCTAGCCAAAAACATTCAGTACTTC. It specifies CASKGQGNLLAKNIQYF.